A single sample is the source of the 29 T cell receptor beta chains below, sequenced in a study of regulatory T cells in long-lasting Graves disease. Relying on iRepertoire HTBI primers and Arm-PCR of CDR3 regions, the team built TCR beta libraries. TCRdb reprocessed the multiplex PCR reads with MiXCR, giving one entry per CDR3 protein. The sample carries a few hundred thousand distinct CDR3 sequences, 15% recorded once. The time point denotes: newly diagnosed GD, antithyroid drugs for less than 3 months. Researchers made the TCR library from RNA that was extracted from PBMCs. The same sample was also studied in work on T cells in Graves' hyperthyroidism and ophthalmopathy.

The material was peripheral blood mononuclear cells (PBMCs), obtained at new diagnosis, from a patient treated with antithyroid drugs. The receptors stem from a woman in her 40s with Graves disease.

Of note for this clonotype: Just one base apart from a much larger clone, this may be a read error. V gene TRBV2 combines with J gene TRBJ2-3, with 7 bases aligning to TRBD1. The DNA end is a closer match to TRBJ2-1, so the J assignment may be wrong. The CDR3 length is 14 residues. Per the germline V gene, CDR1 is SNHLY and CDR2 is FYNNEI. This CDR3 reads CASSGPGGLREQFF. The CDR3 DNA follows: TGTGCCAGCAGTGGGCCAGGGGGTTTGCGGGAGCAGTTCTTC.

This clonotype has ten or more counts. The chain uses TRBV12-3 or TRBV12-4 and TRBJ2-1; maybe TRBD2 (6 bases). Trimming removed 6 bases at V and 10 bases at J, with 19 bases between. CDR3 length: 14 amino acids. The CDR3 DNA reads TGTGCCAGCAGGGGAGGCCCGGCTGGGTTGGAGCAGTTCTTC. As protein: CASRGGPAGLEQFF.

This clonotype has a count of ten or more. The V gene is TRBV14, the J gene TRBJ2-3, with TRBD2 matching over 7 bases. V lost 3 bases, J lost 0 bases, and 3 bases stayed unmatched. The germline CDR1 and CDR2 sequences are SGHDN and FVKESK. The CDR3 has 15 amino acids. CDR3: CASSHRTRSTDTQYF. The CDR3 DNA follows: TGTGCCAGCAGCCATAGGACTAGAAGCACAGATACGCAGTATTTT.

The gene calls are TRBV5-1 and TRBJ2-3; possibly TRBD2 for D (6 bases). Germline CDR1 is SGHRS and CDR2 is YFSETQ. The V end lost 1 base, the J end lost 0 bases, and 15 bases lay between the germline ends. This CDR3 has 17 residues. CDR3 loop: CASSLLPGETSTDTQYF. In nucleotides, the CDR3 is TGCGCCAGCAGCTTGCTACCGGGGGAGACTAGCACAGATACGCAGTATTTT.

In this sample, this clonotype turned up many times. CDR3 in DNA: TGTGCCAGCAGTCCGGGACTTTTATACGAGCAGTACTTC. Encoded protein: CASSPGLLYEQYF. The rearrangement uses TRBV27 and TRBJ2-7, with a possible D match to TRBD2 (6 bases). The CDR3 has 13 amino acids. CDR1 MNHEY and CDR2 SMNVEV come from the germline V gene (reference sequence). V lost 5 bases and J lost 4, with 12 bases in between.

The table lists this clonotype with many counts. The CDR3 is CASIGVSGGPHNEQFF. The CDR3 region has the DNA TGTGCCAGCATTGGAGTTTCAGGGGGCCCCCACAATGAGCAGTTCTTC. This chain connects TRBV2 to TRBJ2-1; 8 bases map to TRBD1. This CDR3 is 16 amino acids long. Germline CDR1 and CDR2: SNHLY and FYNNEI. J lost 5 bases, V lost 7 bases, and 13 bases had no gene match.

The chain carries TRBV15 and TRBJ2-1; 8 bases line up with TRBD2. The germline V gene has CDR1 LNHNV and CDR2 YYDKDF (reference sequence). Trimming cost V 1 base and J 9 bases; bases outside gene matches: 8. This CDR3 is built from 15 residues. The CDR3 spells CATSRAREGPGEQFF. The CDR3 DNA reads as TGTGCCACCAGCAGAGCTCGGGAGGGCCCTGGTGAGCAGTTCTTC.

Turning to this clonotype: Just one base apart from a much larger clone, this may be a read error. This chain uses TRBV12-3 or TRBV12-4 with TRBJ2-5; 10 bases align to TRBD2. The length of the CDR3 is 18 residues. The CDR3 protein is CASTPEGWASGSVESQYF. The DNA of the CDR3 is TGTGCCAGCACCCCGGAAGGGTGGGCTAGCGGGAGTGTAGAGTCCCAGTACTTC.

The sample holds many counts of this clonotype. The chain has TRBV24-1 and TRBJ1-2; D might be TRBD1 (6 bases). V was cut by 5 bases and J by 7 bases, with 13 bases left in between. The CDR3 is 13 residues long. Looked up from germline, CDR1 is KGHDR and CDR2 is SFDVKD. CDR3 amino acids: CATSATGSGGYTF. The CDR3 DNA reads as TGTGCCACCAGTGCCACAGGGAGTGGTGGCTACACCTTC.

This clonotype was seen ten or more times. CDR3: CASRGPRQTYNEQFF. As DNA, the CDR3 is TGTGCCAGCAGAGGGCCGAGGCAGACCTACAATGAGCAGTTCTTC. The chain couples TRBV7-2 to TRBJ2-1; D unresolved. The length of the CDR3 is 15 residues. The V gene lost 6 bases and the J gene lost 2 bases, with 14 bases spanning the gap. CDR1 and CDR2 from the germline V gene are SGHTA and FQGNSA.

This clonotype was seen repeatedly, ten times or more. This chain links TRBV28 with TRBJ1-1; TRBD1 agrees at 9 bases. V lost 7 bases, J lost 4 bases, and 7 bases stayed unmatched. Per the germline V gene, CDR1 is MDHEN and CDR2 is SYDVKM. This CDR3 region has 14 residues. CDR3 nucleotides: TGTGCCAGCAATCACAGGGGGCAGGGCACTGAAGCTTTCTTT. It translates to CASNHRGQGTEAFF.

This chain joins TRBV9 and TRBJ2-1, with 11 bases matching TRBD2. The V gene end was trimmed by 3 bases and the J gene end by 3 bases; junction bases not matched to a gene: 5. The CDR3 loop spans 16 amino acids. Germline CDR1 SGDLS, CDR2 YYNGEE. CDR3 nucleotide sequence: TGTGCCAGCAGCGCAAGACTAGCGGGAAACTACAATGAGCAGTTCTTC. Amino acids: CASSARLAGNYNEQFF.

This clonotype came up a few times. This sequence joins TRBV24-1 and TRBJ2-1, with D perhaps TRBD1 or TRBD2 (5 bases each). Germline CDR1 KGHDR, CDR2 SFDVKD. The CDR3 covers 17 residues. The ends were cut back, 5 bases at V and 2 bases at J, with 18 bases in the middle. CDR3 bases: TGTGCCACCAGTGGCTTTGGGGGAGCGGAGACCTACAATGAGCAGTTCTTC. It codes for CATSGFGGAETYNEQFF.

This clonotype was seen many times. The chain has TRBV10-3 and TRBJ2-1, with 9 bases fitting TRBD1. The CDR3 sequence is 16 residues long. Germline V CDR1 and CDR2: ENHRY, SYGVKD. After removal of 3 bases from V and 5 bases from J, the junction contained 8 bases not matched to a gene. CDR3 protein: CAISDPDRGRDNEQFF. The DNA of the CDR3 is TGTGCCATCAGTGATCCGGACAGGGGAAGGGACAATGAGCAGTTCTTC.

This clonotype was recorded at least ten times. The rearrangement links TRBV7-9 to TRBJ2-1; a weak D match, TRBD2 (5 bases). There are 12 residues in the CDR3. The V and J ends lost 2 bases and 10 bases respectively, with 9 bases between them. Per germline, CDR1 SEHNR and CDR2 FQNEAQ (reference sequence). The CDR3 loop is CASSLREGEQFF. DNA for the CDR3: TGTGCCAGCAGCTTACGTGAGGGAGAGCAGTTCTTC.

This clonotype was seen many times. CDR3 amino acids: CASRRQGAGDTQYF. For the CDR3, the DNA is TGTGCCAGCAGACGACAGGGGGCGGGAGATACGCAGTATTTT. This rearrangement joins TRBV2 to TRBJ2-3; 10 bases are shared with TRBD1. The V segment lost 6 bases and the J segment 5 bases; nucleotides outside the gene matches: 5. Germline CDR1 and CDR2: SNHLY and FYNNEI. This CDR3 has 14 amino acids.

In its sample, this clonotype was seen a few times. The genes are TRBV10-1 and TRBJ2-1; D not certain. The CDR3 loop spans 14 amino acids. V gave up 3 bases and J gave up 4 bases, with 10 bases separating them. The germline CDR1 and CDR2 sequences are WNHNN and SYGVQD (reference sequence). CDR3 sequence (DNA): TGCGCCAGCAGTGACCAGCTTGGTTACAATGAGCAGTTCTTC. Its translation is CASSDQLGYNEQFF.

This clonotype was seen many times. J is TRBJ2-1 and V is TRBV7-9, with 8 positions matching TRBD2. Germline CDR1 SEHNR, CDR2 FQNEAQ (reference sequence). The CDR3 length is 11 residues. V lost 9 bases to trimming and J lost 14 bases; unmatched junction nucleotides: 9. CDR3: CASWSGSAKFF. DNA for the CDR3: TGTGCCAGTTGGAGCGGGAGTGCTAAGTTCTTC.

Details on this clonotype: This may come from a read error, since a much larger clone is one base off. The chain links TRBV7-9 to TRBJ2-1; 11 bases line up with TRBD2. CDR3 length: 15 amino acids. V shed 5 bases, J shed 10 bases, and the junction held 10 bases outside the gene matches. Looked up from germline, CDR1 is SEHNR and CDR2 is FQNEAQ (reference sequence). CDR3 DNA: TGTGCCAGCAGCATCCAGGGACTAGCGGACGACGAGCAGTTCTTC. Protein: CASSIQGLADDEQFF.

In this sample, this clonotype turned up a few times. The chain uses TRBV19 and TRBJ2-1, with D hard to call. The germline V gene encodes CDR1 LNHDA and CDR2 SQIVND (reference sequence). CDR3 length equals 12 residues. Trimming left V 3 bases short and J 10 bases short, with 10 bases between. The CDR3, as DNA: TGTGCCAGTAGTATGGTCGGAAACGAGCAGTTCTTC. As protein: CASSMVGNEQFF.

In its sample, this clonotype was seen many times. CDR3 region: CASSEGQLETQYF. The CDR3 region has the DNA TGTGCCAGCAGTGAGGGACAGTTAGAGACCCAGTACTTC. The J gene is TRBJ2-5, the V gene TRBV2, with TRBD1 matching over 7 bases. Trimming took 3 bases from V and 4 from J; bases not matched to a gene: 2. The CDR3 contains 13 residues. Germline CDR1 SNHLY, CDR2 FYNNEI.

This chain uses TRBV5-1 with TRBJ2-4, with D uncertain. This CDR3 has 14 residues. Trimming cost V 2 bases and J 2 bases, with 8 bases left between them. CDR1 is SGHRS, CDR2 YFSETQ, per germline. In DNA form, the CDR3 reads TGCGCCAGCAGCTTTGGGGAAACCAAAAACATTCAGTACTTC. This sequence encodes CASSFGETKNIQYF.

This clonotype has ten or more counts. CDR3 DNA: TGTGCCAGCAGTTTGGGCAGGCGCCAAGAGACCCAGTACTTC. This sequence encodes CASSLGRRQETQYF. V and J are TRBV6-5 and TRBJ2-5; D gene ambiguous. The V end was cut by 4 bases, the J end by 1 base, with 10 bases between. The CDR3 contains 14 residues. Germline CDR1 MNHEY, CDR2 SVGAGI.

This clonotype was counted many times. As DNA, the CDR3 is TGTGCCAGCGGCCCGGGGGTATCGGAAAAAACAGATACGCAGTATTTT. Protein: CASGPGVSEKTDTQYF. V and J are TRBV28 and TRBJ2-3; TRBD2 might be the D (6 bases). V was cut by 8 bases and J by 3 bases, with 21 bases left in between. The CDR3 is 16 residues long. Germline CDR1 MDHEN, CDR2 SYDVKM.

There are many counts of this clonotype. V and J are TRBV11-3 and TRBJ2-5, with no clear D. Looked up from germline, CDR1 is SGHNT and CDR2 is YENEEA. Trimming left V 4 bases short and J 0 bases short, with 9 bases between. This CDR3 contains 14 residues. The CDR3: CASSSRTDQETQYF. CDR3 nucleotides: TGTGCCAGCAGCTCCCGGACGGACCAAGAGACCCAGTACTTC.

The DNA of the CDR3 is TGTGCCAGCAGTTTAGCGCTAACAGTCAAGAACACTGAAGCTTTCTTT. Protein sequence: CASSLALTVKNTEAFF. The rearrangement joins TRBV12-3 or TRBV12-4 to TRBJ1-1, with D uncertain. This CDR3 has 16 amino acids. Trimming took off 0 bases at V and 1 base at J, with 12 bases between the two ends.

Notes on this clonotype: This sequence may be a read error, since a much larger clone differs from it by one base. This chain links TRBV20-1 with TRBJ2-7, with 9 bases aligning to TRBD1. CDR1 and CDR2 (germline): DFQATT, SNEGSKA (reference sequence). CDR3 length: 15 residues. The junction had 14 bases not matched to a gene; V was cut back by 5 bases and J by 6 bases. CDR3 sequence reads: CSARIPTGTGCEQYF. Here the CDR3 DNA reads TGCAGTGCTCGAATCCCAACCGGGACAGGGTGCGAGCAGTACTTC.

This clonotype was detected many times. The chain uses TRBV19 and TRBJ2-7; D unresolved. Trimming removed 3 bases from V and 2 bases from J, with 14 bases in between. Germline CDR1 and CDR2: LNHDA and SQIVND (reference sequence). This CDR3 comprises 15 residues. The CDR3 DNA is TGTGCCAGTAGTATCGACCCCCGACCGACCTACGAGCAGTACTTC. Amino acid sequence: CASSIDPRPTYEQYF. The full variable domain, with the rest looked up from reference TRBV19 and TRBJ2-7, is DGGITQSPKYLFRKEGQNVTLSCEQNLNHDAMYWYRQDPGQGLRLIYYSQIVNDFQKGDIAEGYSVSREKKESFPLTVTSAQKNPTAFYLCASSIDPRPTYEQYFGPGTRLTVT.

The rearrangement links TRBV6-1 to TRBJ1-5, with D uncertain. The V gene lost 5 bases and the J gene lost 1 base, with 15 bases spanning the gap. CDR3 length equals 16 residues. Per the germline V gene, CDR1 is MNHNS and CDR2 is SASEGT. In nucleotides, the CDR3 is TGTGCCAGCAGTAACCAGGCGGGATTAAGCAATCAGCCCCAGCATTTT. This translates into CASSNQAGLSNQPQHF.